These 6 T cell receptor beta chains were sequenced from one sample in a study of control samples from healthy donors and cancer patients (dated by TCRdb to between 2020 and 2021). Library preparation was by the immunoSEQ multiplex PCR assay. The source is immuneACCESS, and TCRdb retained only in-frame sequences with V and J called. Part of the clones is not carried over; for the studies checked, unresolved V genes explain less than half of this, and the remainder is unexplained. The sample has about 110,000 clones on record, over 75% of them singletons. Together, the top ten hold 3.5% to 4.5% of the sample. The sample consisted of PBMCs. These receptors originate from a woman between 55 and 75 years old with lung cancer.

The genes are TRBV7-9 and TRBJ2-1; 14 bases match TRBD2. The trim removed 4 bases at V and 12 bases at J, leaving 8 bases unmatched. From germline, CDR1 is SEHNR and CDR2 FQNEAQ (reference sequence). The length of the CDR3 is 15 residues. The CDR3 nucleotides are TGTGCCAGCAGCTCTAGACTAGCGGGGGGGATAGGGCAGTTCTTC. It codes for CASSSRLAGGIGQFF. Complete variable domain (other parts from reference TRBV7-9 and TRBJ2-1): DTGVSQNPRHKITKRGQNVTFRCDPISEHNRLYWYRQTLGQGPEFLTYFQNEAQLEKSRLLSDRFSAERPKGSFSTLEIQRTEQGDSAMYLCASSSRLAGGIGQFFGPGTRLTVL.

The chain's CDR3 is CSASGGSKTYGYTF. CDR3 coding DNA: TGCAGTGCTAGTGGGGGATCAAAGACCTATGGCTACACCTTC. This sequence joins TRBV20-1 and TRBJ1-2, with a weak D call TRBD1 (5 bases). The germline V and J ends were trimmed by 3 bases and 4 bases, with 15 bases remaining between them. The CDR3 is made up of 14 amino acids. From germline, CDR1 is DFQATT and CDR2 SNEGSKA (reference sequence).

The rearrangement uses TRBV24-1 and TRBJ1-1; no clear D. This CDR3 is built from 13 residues. Germline loops: CDR1 KGHDR, CDR2 SFDVKD. V lost 5 bases, J lost 4 bases, and 10 bases lay in between. This CDR3 reads CATSGEYGTEAFF. The CDR3 region has the DNA TGTGCCACCAGTGGGGAATATGGCACTGAAGCTTTCTTT.

The V and J genes are TRBV7-9 and TRBJ2-1; D might be TRBD2 (6 bases). The germline V and J ends were trimmed by 6 bases and 1 base, with 13 bases remaining between them. CDR1 SEHNR and CDR2 FQNEAQ come from the germline V gene (reference sequence). The CDR3 contains 15 residues. CDR3 in amino acids: CASRRSGVSYNEQFF. CDR3 DNA: TGTGCCAGCAGGCGTAGCGGTGTATCCTACAATGAGCAGTTCTTC.

V is TRBV18 and J is TRBJ1-3, with D possibly matching TRBD1 (6 bases). Trimming took 4 bases from V and 0 from J, leaving 10 bases between them. CDR1 KGHSH and CDR2 LQKENI come from the germline V gene. This CDR3 has 15 amino acids. The CDR3 protein is CASSLGQISGNTIYF. The DNA for the CDR3 is TGTGCCAGCTCACTAGGACAGATCTCTGGAAACACCATATATTTT.

The chain has TRBV4-3 and TRBJ2-7; D unclear. CDR3 length equals 12 residues. Germline CDR1 reads LGHNA; CDR2 reads YSLEER. V lost 0 bases and J lost 10, with 10 bases in between. CDR3 DNA sequence: TGCGCCAGCAGCCAAGATCAGTCGATCCAGTACTTC. Translation: CASSQDQSIQYF.